The present T cell receptor (beta chain) was sequenced within a study of PD-L1 blockade in urothelial cancer. About the study: Patients with male sex and bladder-origin urothelial cancer accounted for most of the roughly 29 enrolled. Analyses were performed on blood at 3 weeks after treatment start (the second dose) and at 6 weeks.

Findings and limits, study-wide: Pretreatment clonality of the blood TCR repertoire below the median was predictive of superior survival.

For this clone: As yet, its antigen is unknown.

Sequencing used immunoSEQ multiplex PCR; TCRdb keeps in-frame clones, though not all of them. The repertoire holds 55,000 to 70,000 clones, with roughly four fifths as singletons. The TCR originated in a man between 65 and 85 years old with urothelial cancer. The material sequenced was PBMCs, taken around atezolizumab (anti-PD-L1) treatment.

The CDR3 is CASSVAATDTQYF. CDR3 in DNA: TGTGCCAGCAGCGTAGCTGCGACAGATACGCAGTATTTT. The chain employs TRBV9 and TRBJ2-3; the D is unclear. CDR3 length equals 13 residues. The germline V and J ends were trimmed by 0 bases and 3 bases, with 5 bases remaining between them. Germline V lookup: CDR1 SGDLS, CDR2 YYNGEE. Combining the CDR3 with reference TRBV9 and TRBJ2-3 gives the whole variable domain DSGVTQTPKHLITATGQRVTLRCSPRSGDLSVYWYQQSLDQGLQFLIQYYNGEERAKGNILERFSAQQFPDLHSELNLSSLELGDSALYFCASSVAATDTQYFGPGTRLTVL.